These 15 T cell receptor beta chains originate from one sample sequenced in a study of shared clonotypes between healthy human individuals. TCRdb's table, derived via immunoSEQ multiplex PCR, lists solely in-frame clones and lacks some. This sample yields more than 400,000 clones, of which almost 80% are seen a single time; more than 10% belongs to the top ten. Sequencing was done on a sample of PBMCs. All receptors derive from a middle-aged woman in good health. Some clones in this sample may be carry-over from other donors' samples.

The rearrangement uses TRBV14 and TRBJ2-5; TRBD1 aligns across 8 bases. TRBJ2-7 matches the DNA end more closely, so the J call is doubtful. The CDR3 is made up of 14 amino acids. The germline V gene encodes CDR1 SGHDN and CDR2 FVKESK. CDR3 sequence reads: CASSPRTGPYEQYF. CDR3 nucleotides: TGTGCCAGCAGCCCCCGGACAGGGCCCTACGAGCAGTACTTC.

The rearrangement uses TRBV30 and TRBJ2-3; no firm D call. This CDR3 region has 15 residues. Germline V lookup: CDR1 GTSNPN, CDR2 SVGIG (reference sequence). Trimming stripped 0 bases from V and 2 bases from J, with 12 bases between. CDR3 bases: TGTGCCTGGAGTGTTCAAGGCAAAGACACAGATACGCAGTATTTT. This encodes CAWSVQGKDTDTQYF.

The table lists this clone with a count of one. The rearrangement joins TRBV5-4 to TRBJ2-7; 8 bases fit TRBD1. J lost 3 bases, V lost 5 bases, and 16 bases had no gene match. The CDR3 extends over 17 amino acids. Germline assignment: CDR1 SGHNT and CDR2 YYREEE (reference sequence). The DNA for the CDR3 is TGTGCCAGCAGATCCGTACCACGCCTCGGGACAGGCTACGAGCAGTACTTC. Protein product: CASRSVPRLGTGYEQYF.

The gene calls are TRBV14 and TRBJ2-5; TRBD2 agrees at 10 bases. The end of the DNA is better explained by TRBJ2-7, so the J call may be wrong. Germline V CDR1 and CDR2: SGHDN, FVKESK. The CDR3 covers 15 residues. Written as DNA, the CDR3 is TGTGCCAGCAGCCTCGGACTAGCGGCTAGTTACGAGCAGTACTTC. Protein sequence: CASSLGLAASYEQYF.

The genes are TRBV9 and TRBJ1-5; 7 positions agree with TRBD1. Germline CDR1 and CDR2: SGDLS and YYNGEE. V was pared by 2 bases and J by 3 bases, with 8 bases of the junction left unmatched. The CDR3 has 16 residues. The CDR3 spells CASSVGTGQTNQPQHF. The CDR3 DNA reads TGTGCCAGCAGCGTTGGAACGGGACAGACCAATCAGCCCCAGCATTTT.

V is TRBV2 and J is TRBJ1-6, with D maybe TRBD1 (6 bases). V was clipped by 6 bases and J by 5 bases, with 11 bases between them. This CDR3 contains 14 residues. Germline CDR1 is SNHLY and CDR2 is FYNNEI. This chain's CDR3 is CASSPTGNNSPLHF. As DNA, the CDR3 is TGTGCCAGCAGCCCGACAGGCAATAATTCACCCCTCCACTTT.

J is TRBJ1-4 and V is TRBV28; no firm D call. V shed 6 bases and J shed 7 bases, with 15 bases lying between them. CDR3 size: 14 residues. From germline, CDR1 is MDHEN and CDR2 SYDVKM. The CDR3 sequence: CASSRIPGSEKLFF. The CDR3 DNA reads as TGTGCCAGCAGCAGAATCCCGGGGAGTGAAAAACTGTTTTTT.

This chain uses TRBV30 with TRBJ2-2; the match to TRBD1 covers 7 bases. The CDR3 totals 17 residues. The J segment lost 0 bases and the V segment lost 0 bases, leaving 7 bases of the junction unmatched. Germline V gives CDR1 GTSNPN, CDR2 SVGIG (reference sequence). The CDR3 here is CAWSVTGVLANTGELFF. The CDR3 nucleotides are TGTGCCTGGAGTGTTACAGGGGTTTTAGCGAACACCGGGGAGCTGTTTTTT. Drawing the rest from reference TRBV30 and TRBJ2-2, the complete variable domain is SQTIHQWPATLVQPVGSPLSLECTVEGTSNPNLYWYRQAAGRGLQLLFYSVGIGQISSEVPQNLSASRPQDRQFILSSKKLLLSDSGFYLCAWSVTGVLANTGELFFGEGSRLTVL.

This clone came up a few times. The rearrangement uses TRBV27 and TRBJ1-5; no reliable D call. CDR1 and CDR2 (germline): MNHEY, SMNVEV (reference sequence). V lost 3 bases and J 6 bases, leaving 6 bases between the germline ends. This CDR3 is built from 12 residues. The CDR3 region has the DNA TGTGCCAGCAGTTTTTTGGGTCAGCCCCAGCATTTT. This sequence encodes CASSFLGQPQHF.

This chain links TRBV9 with TRBJ2-2; the match to TRBD2 covers 7 bases. This CDR3 is built from 14 residues. The germline V gene has CDR1 SGDLS and CDR2 YYNGEE. V was clipped by 4 bases and J by 4 bases; unmatched bases: 4. The CDR3 sequence: CASSLGGGTGELFF. Here the CDR3 DNA reads TGTGCCAGCAGCCTAGGCGGGGGCACCGGGGAGCTGTTTTTT.

The chain carries TRBV28 and TRBJ1-1; D remains ambiguous. Germline values: CDR1 MDHEN, CDR2 SYDVKM. CDR3 length: 13 amino acids. Trimming left V 7 bases short and J 7 bases short, with 16 bases between. In nucleotides, the CDR3 is TGTGCCAGCATAACCGGGTCCGTGGGTGAAGCTTTCTTT. Translation: CASITGSVGEAFF.

This chain links TRBV18 with TRBJ1-5, with TRBD1 matching 7 bases. The germline gives CDR1 KGHSH, CDR2 LQKENI. The CDR3 is 17 amino acids. V dropped 4 bases and J dropped 0; count of bases not matched to a gene: 9. In DNA, the CDR3 is TGTGCCAGCTCACTACGACAGGGCGAATATAGCAATCAGCCCCAGCATTTT. It encodes CASSLRQGEYSNQPQHF.

This chain uses TRBV30 with TRBJ2-2; unclear D gene. V was clipped by 7 bases and J by 0 bases, with 6 bases between them. Germline V CDR1 and CDR2: GTSNPN, SVGIG (reference sequence). This CDR3 has 12 amino acids. The CDR3 loop is CAFHPNTGELFF. The CDR3 region has the DNA TGTGCCTTCCATCCGAACACCGGGGAGCTGTTTTTT.

This clone was detected only once. V is TRBV7-2 and J is TRBJ2-3, with 9 bases aligning to TRBD1. Germline V lookup: CDR1 SGHTA, CDR2 FQGNSA. Germline trimming cut 3 bases from V and 4 bases from J; bases unmatched to any gene: 5. This CDR3 has 15 residues. The CDR3 reads CASSFYWTGADTQYF. The CDR3 nucleotides read TGTGCCAGCAGCTTCTATTGGACAGGGGCAGATACGCAGTATTTT.

The J gene is TRBJ1-1, the V gene TRBV2; 7 nucleotides line up with TRBD1. V lost 8 bases to trimming and J lost 4 bases; unmatched junction nucleotides: 10. From germline, CDR1 is SNHLY and CDR2 FYNNEI. This CDR3 is 14 amino acids long. The CDR3 protein is CASGGQGEGTEAFF. The CDR3 coding sequence is TGTGCCAGCGGAGGGCAGGGGGAAGGCACTGAAGCTTTCTTT.